Following are 14 T cell receptor beta chains from one sample sequenced in a study of cytomegalovirus exposure and HLA in healthy donors. Produced via immunoSEQ multiplex PCR; TCRdb's table is partial and in-frame only. The sample has about 130,000 clones, about 94% seen once; the top ten hold 1% to 1.5%. Sequenced sample: PBMCs. The receptors come from a young woman in good health and CMV-seronegative.

This clone appeared once. The chain joins TRBV28 to TRBJ1-2; 7 bases fit TRBD1. The length of the CDR3 is 12 residues. V shed 3 bases, J shed 6 bases, and the junction held 1 base outside the gene matches. CDR1 is MDHEN, CDR2 SYDVKM, per germline. The CDR3, as DNA: TGTGCCAGCAGTTTTACAGGGGATGGCTACACCTTC. Its translation: CASSFTGDGYTF.

The gene calls are TRBV28 and TRBJ2-7, with TRBD2 matching 11 bases. The CDR3 is made up of 15 amino acids. Trimming took 4 bases from V and 4 from J; bases not matched to a gene: 6. The germline gives CDR1 MDHEN, CDR2 SYDVKM. DNA of the CDR3: TGTGCCAGCAGTTCTGGGACTAGCGGCGTATACGAGCAGTACTTC. Its translation is CASSSGTSGVYEQYF.

Here the CDR3 reads CASSLTSIAEQFF. CDR3 DNA sequence: TGTGCCAGCAGCCTCACTAGTATCGCTGAGCAGTTCTTC. This chain joins TRBV28 and TRBJ2-1; TRBD2 might be the D (5 bases). The CDR3 is 13 residues long. V lost 6 bases and J lost 9, with 15 bases in between. The germline CDR1 and CDR2 sequences are MDHEN and SYDVKM.

V and J are TRBV2 and TRBJ2-5; TRBD2 matches 7 bases. The J segment lost 3 bases and the V segment lost 7 bases, leaving 8 bases of the junction unmatched. Germline CDR1 reads SNHLY; CDR2 reads FYNNEI. The CDR3 sequence is 14 residues long. This CDR3 reads CASTRRGGEETQYF. For the CDR3, the DNA is TGTGCCAGCACCCGCCGGGGAGGGGAAGAGACCCAGTACTTC.

The V gene is TRBV30, the J gene TRBJ1-2; 9 bases agree with TRBD1. Germline V gives CDR1 GTSNPN, CDR2 SVGIG (reference sequence). With V trimmed by 4 bases and J by 4 bases, 4 bases remained unmatched. This CDR3 has 13 residues. The CDR3 loop reads CAWNLGQGYGYTF. CDR3 sequence (DNA): TGTGCCTGGAATTTGGGACAGGGCTATGGCTACACCTTC.

This chain joins TRBV9 and TRBJ1-2, with D possibly matching TRBD1 (6 bases). Germline V gene sequence: CDR1 SGDLS, CDR2 YYNGEE. This CDR3 has 15 residues. The V and J ends lost 1 base and 4 bases respectively, with 14 bases between them. CDR3 DNA sequence: TGTGCCAGCAGCGTATCTCACAGGGCCCCCTATGGCTACACCTTC. Amino acids: CASSVSHRAPYGYTF.

V is TRBV5-1 and J is TRBJ2-5; TRBD1 agrees at 8 bases. V was pared by 2 bases and J by 5 bases, with 14 bases of the junction left unmatched. The CDR3 is 17 residues long. CDR1 SGHRS and CDR2 YFSETQ come from the germline V gene. The CDR3 loop reads CASSLASNTGGFETQYF. CDR3 in DNA: TGCGCCAGCAGCTTAGCCTCTAATACAGGGGGGTTCGAGACCCAGTACTTC.

The V call is TRBV10-3, the J call TRBJ2-5; possibly TRBD2 for D (6 bases). Between the trimmed V and J ends, which lost 8 bases and 10 bases, there was a span of 17 bases. From germline, CDR1 is ENHRY and CDR2 SYGVKD. The CDR3 has 12 residues. The CDR3 is CAIGIGEVDQYF. For the CDR3, the DNA is TGTGCCATCGGTATCGGGGAGGTGGACCAGTACTTC.

This chain uses TRBV27 with TRBJ1-2, with a possible D match to TRBD1 (5 bases). V was clipped by 6 bases and J by 6 bases, with 17 bases between them. Germline V gene sequence: CDR1 MNHEY, CDR2 SMNVEV (reference sequence). The CDR3 totals 14 residues. The CDR3 here is CASSPYQGHDGYTF. The CDR3 DNA reads TGTGCCAGCAGCCCTTATCAGGGTCATGATGGCTACACCTTC.

V is TRBV27 and J is TRBJ1-2; D is perhaps TRBD1 (5 bases). Per germline, CDR1 MNHEY and CDR2 SMNVEV (reference sequence). The CDR3 spans 16 residues. Trimming took 4 bases from V and 5 from J, leaving 20 bases between them. For the CDR3, the DNA is TGTGCCAGCAGTTCCGTCGGACCGGAGGGGAGGTATGGCTACACCTTC. Encoded protein: CASSSVGPEGRYGYTF.

The genes are TRBV30 and TRBJ1-1, with 9 positions matching TRBD1. Germline V gives CDR1 GTSNPN, CDR2 SVGIG (reference sequence). V gave up 0 bases and J gave up 11 bases; unmatched junction bases: 10. The CDR3 contains 14 residues. The CDR3 loop reads CAWSVITGGAVAFF. DNA of the CDR3: TGTGCCTGGAGTGTAATTACAGGGGGCGCGGTCGCTTTCTTT.

In this sample, this clone turned up a few times. The chain has TRBV9 and TRBJ2-7; D may be TRBD2 (6 bases). From germline, CDR1 is SGDLS and CDR2 YYNGEE. The CDR3 is 15 amino acids. V was clipped by 4 bases and J by 1 base, with 15 bases between them. CDR3 in amino acids: CASSPRGTASYEQYF. The CDR3 region has the DNA TGTGCCAGCAGCCCCCGGGGGACGGCTTCCTACGAGCAGTACTTC. The full variable domain, completed using reference TRBV9 and TRBJ2-7, is DSGVTQTPKHLITATGQRVTLRCSPRSGDLSVYWYQQSLDQGLQFLIQYYNGEERAKGNILERFSAQQFPDLHSELNLSSLELGDSALYFCASSPRGTASYEQYFGPGTRLTVT.

The DNA for the CDR3 is TGTGCCAGCTCACCACCGAATACAGGTATCTACAATGAGCAGTTCTTC. It yields the protein CASSPPNTGIYNEQFF. V gene TRBV18 combines with J gene TRBJ2-1, with a possible D match to TRBD1 (5 bases). Per germline, CDR1 KGHSH and CDR2 LQKENI. The CDR3 loop spans 16 amino acids. V was clipped by 0 bases and J by 3 bases, with 12 bases between them.

The chain links TRBV23-1 to TRBJ1-4, with no clear D. TRBV23-1 is an ORF, with its function uncertain. The CDR3 is 21 amino acids. Trimming took 2 bases from V and 0 from J, leaving 25 bases between them. The chain's CDR3 is CASSQNPQLTENNATNEKLFF. The DNA of the CDR3 is TGCGCCAGCAGTCAAAACCCGCAGTTAACAGAGAATAATGCAACTAATGAAAAACTGTTTTTT.